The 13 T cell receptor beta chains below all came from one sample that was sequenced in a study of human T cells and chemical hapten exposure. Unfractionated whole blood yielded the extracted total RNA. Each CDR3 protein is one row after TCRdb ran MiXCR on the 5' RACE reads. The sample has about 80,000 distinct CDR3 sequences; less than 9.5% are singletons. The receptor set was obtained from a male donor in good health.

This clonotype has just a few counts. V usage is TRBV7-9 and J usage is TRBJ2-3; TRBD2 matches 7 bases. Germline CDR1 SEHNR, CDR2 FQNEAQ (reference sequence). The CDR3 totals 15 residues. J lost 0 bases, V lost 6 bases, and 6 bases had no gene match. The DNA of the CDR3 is TGTGCCAGCAGATTTAGCGGGTCGAGCACAGATACGCAGTATTTT. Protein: CASRFSGSSTDTQYF.

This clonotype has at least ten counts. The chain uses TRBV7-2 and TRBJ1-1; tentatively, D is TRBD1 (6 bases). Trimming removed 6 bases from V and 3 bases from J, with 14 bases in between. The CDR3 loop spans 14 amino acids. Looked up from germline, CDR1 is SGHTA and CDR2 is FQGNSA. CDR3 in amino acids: CASRADGGHTEAFF. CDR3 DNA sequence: TGTGCCAGCAGGGCTGATGGGGGGCACACTGAAGCTTTCTTT.

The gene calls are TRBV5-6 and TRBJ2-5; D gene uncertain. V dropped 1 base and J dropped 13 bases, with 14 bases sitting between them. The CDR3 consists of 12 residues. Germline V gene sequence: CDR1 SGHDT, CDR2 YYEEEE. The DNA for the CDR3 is TGTGCCAGCAGCTTGAAAGACACCTCATTGTACTTC. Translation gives CASSLKDTSLYF.

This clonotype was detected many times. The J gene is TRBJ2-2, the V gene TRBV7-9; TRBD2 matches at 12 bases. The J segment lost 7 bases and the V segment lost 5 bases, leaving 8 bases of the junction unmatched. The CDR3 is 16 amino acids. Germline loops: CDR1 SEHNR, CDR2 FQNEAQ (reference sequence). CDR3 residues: CASSRGLAGYNGELFF. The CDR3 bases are TGTGCCAGCAGCCGCGGACTAGCGGGATATAACGGGGAGCTGTTTTTT. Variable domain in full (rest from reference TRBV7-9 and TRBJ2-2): DTGVSQNPRHKITKRGQNVTFRCDPISEHNRLYWYRQTLGQGPEFLTYFQNEAQLEKSRLLSDRFSAERPKGSFSTLEIQRTEQGDSAMYLCASSRGLAGYNGELFFGEGSRLTVL.

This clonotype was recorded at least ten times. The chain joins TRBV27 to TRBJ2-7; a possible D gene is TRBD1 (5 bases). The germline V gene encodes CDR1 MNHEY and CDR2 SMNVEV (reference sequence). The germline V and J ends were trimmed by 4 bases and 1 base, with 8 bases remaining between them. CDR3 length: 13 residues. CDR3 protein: CASSSRQSYEQYF. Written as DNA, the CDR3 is TGTGCCAGCAGTTCCCGACAGTCCTACGAGCAGTACTTC.

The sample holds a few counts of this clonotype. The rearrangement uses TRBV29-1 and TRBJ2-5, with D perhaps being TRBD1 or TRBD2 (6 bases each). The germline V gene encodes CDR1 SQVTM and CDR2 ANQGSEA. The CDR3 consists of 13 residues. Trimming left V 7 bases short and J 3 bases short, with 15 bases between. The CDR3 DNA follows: TGCAGCGGGGAGTCGGGGGCGAAAGAGACCCAGTACTTC. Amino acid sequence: CSGESGAKETQYF.

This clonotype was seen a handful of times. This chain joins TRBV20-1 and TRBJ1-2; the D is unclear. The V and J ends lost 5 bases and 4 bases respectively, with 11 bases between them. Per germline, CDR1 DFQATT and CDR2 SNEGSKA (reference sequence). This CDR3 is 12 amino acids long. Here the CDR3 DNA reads TGCAGTGCTGGAGGTCCCGTCTATGGCTACACCTTC. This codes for CSAGGPVYGYTF.

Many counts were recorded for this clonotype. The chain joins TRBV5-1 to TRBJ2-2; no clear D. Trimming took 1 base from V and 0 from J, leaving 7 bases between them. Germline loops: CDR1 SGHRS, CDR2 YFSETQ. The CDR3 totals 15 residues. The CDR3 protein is CASSLTPANTGELFF. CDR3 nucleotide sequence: TGCGCCAGCAGCTTGACACCAGCGAACACCGGGGAGCTGTTTTTT.

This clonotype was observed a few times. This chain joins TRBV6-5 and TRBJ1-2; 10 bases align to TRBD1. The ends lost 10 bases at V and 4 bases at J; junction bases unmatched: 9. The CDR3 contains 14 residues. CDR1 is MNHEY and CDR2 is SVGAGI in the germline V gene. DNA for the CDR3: TGTGCCACAAGACAGGGGGCTATGTCCTATGGCTACACCTTC. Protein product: CATRQGAMSYGYTF.

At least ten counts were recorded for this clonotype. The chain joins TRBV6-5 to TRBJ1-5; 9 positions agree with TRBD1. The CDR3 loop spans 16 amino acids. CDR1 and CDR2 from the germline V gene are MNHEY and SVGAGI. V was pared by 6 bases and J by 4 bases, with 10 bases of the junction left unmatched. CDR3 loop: CASRRTGALRNQPQHF. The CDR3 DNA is TGTGCCAGCAGGCGGACAGGGGCGCTTCGAAATCAGCCCCAGCATTTT.

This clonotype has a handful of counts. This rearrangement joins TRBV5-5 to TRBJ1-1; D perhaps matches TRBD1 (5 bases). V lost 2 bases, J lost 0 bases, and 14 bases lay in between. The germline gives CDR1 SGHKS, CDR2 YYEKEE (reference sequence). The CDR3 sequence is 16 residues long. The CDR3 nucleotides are TGTGCCAGCAGCTTTGGGAGGAGGGGAGTGAACACTGAAGCTTTCTTT. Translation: CASSFGRRGVNTEAFF. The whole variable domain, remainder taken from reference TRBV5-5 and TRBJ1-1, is DAGVTQSPTHLIKTRGQQVTLRCSPISGHKSVSWYQQVLGQGPQFIFQYYEKEERGRGNFPDRFSARQFPNYSSELNVNALLLGDSALYLCASSFGRRGVNTEAFFGQGTRLTVV.

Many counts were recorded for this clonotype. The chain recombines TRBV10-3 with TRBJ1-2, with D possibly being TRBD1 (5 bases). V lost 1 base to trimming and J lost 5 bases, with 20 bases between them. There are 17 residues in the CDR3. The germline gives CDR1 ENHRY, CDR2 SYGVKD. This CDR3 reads CAISELPGTTPRYGYTF. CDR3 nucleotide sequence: TGTGCCATCAGTGAGTTACCGGGGACGACCCCCCGATATGGCTACACCTTC.

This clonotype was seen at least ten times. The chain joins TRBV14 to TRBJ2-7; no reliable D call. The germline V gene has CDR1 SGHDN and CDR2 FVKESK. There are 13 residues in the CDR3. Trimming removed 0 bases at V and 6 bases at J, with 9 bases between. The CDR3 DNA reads TGTGCCAGCAGCCAAGAAAGGAAGGGCGAGCAGTACTTC. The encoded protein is CASSQERKGEQYF.